The source of this TCR beta chain is a study of T cell responses to AZD1222 COVID-19 vaccine (TCRdb year 2021). Background on the whole study: A total of over 230 trial participants underwent TCR sequencing, of whom around 210 had received two doses of AZD1222 and some 26 had received two doses of the MenACWY control vaccine. Trial participants were enrolled into age subgroups of 18-55, 56-69 and 70-plus years, which contained around 140, 26 and 57 TCR-sequenced participants, respectively.

Comments on this clone: Its antigen remains undetermined. The input lacks base qualities; no much larger clone sits a single base away.

Reading the label with the study, this specimen's time point is: about 28 days (+/-7) after the second vaccine dose. What the treatment or condition label conveys for this sample: meningococcal conjugate vaccine given as trial control. Samples from vaccinated people were obtained from the UK trials COV001 and COV002, which included a single-blind randomized controlled phase 2/3 trial of AZD1222 (ChAdOx1 nCoV-19) in healthy adults. For TCRbeta chain sequencing, PBMC samples from trial participants were taken at day 0 and at day 28 after the second dose. The CDR3 regions of human TCRbeta chains were subjected to immunosequencing. The original pipeline was this. Repertoire TCRs were matched against a reference library of SARS-CoV-2-specific TCRs generated with the MIRA antigen-specificity platform. Breadth meant the fraction of unique TCRs that were SARS-CoV-2-associated, whereas depth meant the fraction of total T cells that were SARS-CoV-2-associated. Using the MIRA data, each spike-specific TCR was mapped to the spike region that the TCR reacts to and placed in a CD4 or CD8 class. Log10-transformed breadth and depth values were compared by one-way ANOVA with Sidak's multiple comparisons tests. In TCRdb, the immuneACCESS table is reduced to in-frame sequences with V and J assigned. These tables do not hold every clone; where another copy was compared, an unresolved V gene accounts for under half, and the others remain unexplained. That table supplies the V and J calls and clone size; D and trimming were determined from the DNA. The sample data list around 200,000 clones, and around 93% of these were observed just once. The ten largest clonotypes hold approximately 0.98% of the sample.

What the research found in general, with its limitations: Conclusions about previously exposed vaccinees are limited, since just a handful of AZD1222 recipients were seropositive for SARS-CoV-2 at baseline. After two AZD1222 doses, spike-specific TCR breadth and depth were significantly higher than at day 0 and than in MenACWY recipients. Because no samples from the day 14 peak response were available, repertoires could be characterized only after the peak T cell response. Epitopes outside the regions mutated in the B.1.351 and B.1.1.7 variants were reportedly recognized by nearly half of the unique spike-specific TCRs. Participants were mostly white British, with more females than males. The authors suggested clonal diversity may have been underestimated. In the small 56-69-year group, the increase in depth fell short of significance, most likely because of low power. The vaccine-associated CD4 TCRs covered the entire spike protein, and the dominant responses fell in regions 160-218 and 743-854.

V is cut back by 6 bases and J by 2 bases, with 1 base in the junction unmatched. Including cysteine and phenylalanine, the CDR3 has 14 amino acids. The retained sequence is limited to the CDR3, 42 bases, with the frame set at the first base. Looking up the germline V gene yields CDR1 KGHDR and CDR2 SFDVKD. The origin of this receptor is an adult who received the MenACWY meningococcal vaccine as a control. The sequence links TRBV24-1 to TRBJ2-5, and 11 bases in between align with TRBD2. Sequenced here: peripheral blood, sampled 28 days after the second dose of the MenACWY control vaccine. The nucleotide sequence reads TGTGCCACCAGTAGGACTAGCGGGCAAGAGACCCAGTACTTC. Its product reads: CATSRTSGQETQYF.